This T cell receptor beta chain was captured by sequencing in a study of cytomegalovirus exposure and HLA in healthy donors. PCR amplification relied on 60 Vbeta primers (plus 13 Jbeta primers). Assay used: immunoSEQ multiplex PCR; TCRdb lists only in-frame clones, some missing. The sample has roughly 75,000 clones, around 84% seen once. This CDR3 comprises 15 residues. With V trimmed by 5 bases and J by 10 bases, 8 bases remained unmatched. Germline V gene lookup returns CDR1 SGHTA and CDR2 FQGNSA. This sequence joins TRBV7-2 and TRBJ1-6; 10 positions match TRBD1. Sample: PBMCs. The sequence was obtained from a man aged 65-85 years in good health and CMV-seropositive. The CDR3 DNA is TGTGCCAGCAGCCCCTGGGACAGGGGAGGCTCACCCCTCCACTTT. The encoded protein is CASSPWDRGGSPLHF.